This TCR beta chain was observed in a study of OX40 agonist ivuxolimab in advanced cancers. In the study overall: Ivuxolimab was an agonistic, fully human IgG2 monoclonal antibody directed against OX40 (CD134), a costimulatory receptor. Intravenous ivuxolimab was administered to patients every 2 weeks at six dose levels: 0.01, 0.1, 0.3, 1.5, 3 and 10 mg/kg. Of the approximately 53 patients in dose escalation, about 20 had hepatocellular carcinoma, some 15 had melanoma, 9 had renal cell carcinoma and 9 had head and neck cancer. A male proportion of 70% to 90% and a mean age of about 60 years, ranging from roughly 23 to 90, were recorded for the dose-escalation cohort. Prior anti-PD-1, anti-PD-L1 or anti-CTLA-4 therapy was permitted, and 30% to 45% of dose-escalation patients had received checkpoint inhibitors. Partial responses occurred in three dose-escalation patients: two with cutaneous melanoma and one with hepatocellular carcinoma. The point of sequencing TCRbeta in the periphery was to test whether ivuxolimab changed TCR sequence diversity and drove clonal T-cell expansion. The paper reports the monotherapy dose-escalation portion (N of about 56 patients) of the phase I ivuxolimab trial.

The trial excluded patients who had a history of autoimmune disease or who were on systemic immunosuppression. Peripheral blood for TCR sequencing was collected from all dose cohorts at baseline, on cycle 4 day 1, and on cycle 7 day 1. Samples came from an open-label, multicenter, first-in-human phase I dose-escalation trial of ivuxolimab. The trial enrolled adults with locally advanced or metastatic head and neck squamous cell, hepatocellular, melanoma or renal cell carcinoma. Before TCR sequencing, CD4+ T cells and CD8+ T cells from peripheral blood were sorted into separate populations. To sequence the TCRbeta CDR3 region, genomic DNA was isolated from the sorted cells. The immunoSEQ Assay was used for sequencing of TCRbeta CDR3 regions. TCRdb mirrors the immuneACCESS table, restricted to in-frame sequences. Some clones are absent from its copies; in checked studies, under half trace to an unresolved V gene, and the reason for the others is unknown. The table for this sample lists approximately 89,000 clones; roughly nine tenths of them were counted only once. Of the sample, roughly 2.1% falls within the top ten clones.

The full study reports these points: In the 0.1-3.0 mg/kg groups, partial responders had among the lowest normalized peripheral clonal expansion, particularly in CD8+ T cells. After ivuxolimab, expanded clones were on average more numerous among CD8+ T cells than among CD4+ T cells. At doses from 0.1 to 3.0 mg/kg, clonal expansion was seen in both CD4+ and CD8+ blood T cells between baseline and week 6. Antigen specificity was not determined for the clonally expanded peripheral T cells. Low levels of normalized T-cell clonal expansion were also shown by some nonresponding patients.

The junction shows trimming of 0 bases on V and 6 bases on J, plus 5 bases between the germline ends. The CDR3 spans 13 residues, from the cysteine through the phenylalanine. Only the CDR3 DNA stays, 39 bases, in frame from base 1. The germline V gene supplies CDR1 SNHLY and CDR2 FYNNEI. Concerning this clone: Its antigen is unknown. Within one base of it there is no much larger clone, and no base qualities were kept.

This TCR was sampled from an adult with an advanced solid tumor such as melanoma, head and neck, liver or kidney cancer. The sample was CD4+ or CD8+ T cells sorted from blood, taken in a trial of the OX40 agonist ivuxolimab. Recombination connected TRBV2 to TRBJ2-2; too little of a D gene remains to name it. The DNA is as follows: TGTGCCAGCAGTGAAGCGGGCGCCGGGGAGCTGTTTTTT. It encodes CASSEAGAGELFF. Outside the CDR3, residues come from the reference TRBV2 and TRBJ2-2 proteins, so the full variable domain is: EPEVTQTPSHQVTQMGQEVILRCVPISNHLYFYWYRQILGQKVEFLVSFYNNEISEKSEIFDDQFSVERPDGSNFTLKIRSTKLEDSAMYFCASSEAGAGELFFGEGSRLTVL.